The 28 T cell receptor beta chains below come from one sample, sequenced in a study of vaccination effects on CD4 cells after COVID-19. Expansion with viral peptide pools was applied to antigen-specific CD4+ T cells by the ViraFEST assay prior to sequencing. It was after approximately 11 days of culture that CD4+ T cells were isolated. In the vaccine recipients, nucleocapsid antibodies were negative and there was no prior SARS-CoV-2 infection. Generated by immunoSEQ multiplex PCR, the TCRdb table keeps only in-frame clones and is missing some. The profile shows about 73,000 clones, around 81% of them singletons. No antigen has been assigned to these receptors. The source was CD4+ T cells from PBMCs cultured with SARS-CoV-2 spike peptides, collected before COVID-19 vaccination. Source of these receptors: a human donor who received a COVID-19 vaccine.

This clone was seen a handful of times. The chain recombines TRBV6-5 with TRBJ1-1; 8 nucleotides align to TRBD1. This CDR3 is built from 13 residues. Germline values: CDR1 MNHEY, CDR2 SVGAGI. With V trimmed by 7 bases and J by 2 bases, 3 bases remained unmatched. CDR3 residues: CASNGQGNTEAFF. The CDR3 nucleotides are TGTGCCAGCAACGGACAGGGTAACACTGAAGCTTTCTTT.

This rearrangement joins TRBV6-6 to TRBJ2-5; 8 bases agree with TRBD2. From germline, CDR1 is MNHNY and CDR2 SVGAGI (reference sequence). The trim removed 10 bases at V and 4 bases at J, leaving 11 bases unmatched. CDR3 size: 14 residues. Here the CDR3 reads CATQQARGGETQYF. The CDR3 DNA reads as TGTGCCACCCAACAAGCCCGGGGGGGAGAGACCCAGTACTTC.

The rearrangement uses TRBV2 and TRBJ2-5; 8 positions match TRBD1. CDR3 size: 14 residues. Germline CDR1 is SNHLY and CDR2 is FYNNEI. The junction had 9 bases not matched to a gene; V was cut back by 7 bases and J by 5 bases. As DNA, the CDR3 is TGTGCCAGCATTCTAACAGGGGGTCGGGAGACCCAGTACTTC. It yields the protein CASILTGGRETQYF.

The gene calls are TRBV18 and TRBJ1-6; TRBD1 agrees at 7 bases. V dropped 1 base and J dropped 5; count of bases not matched to a gene: 2. The CDR3 has 15 residues. CDR1 is KGHSH, CDR2 LQKENI, per germline. DNA for the CDR3: TGTGCCAGCTCACCACGGGACAGAGATAATTCACCCCTCCACTTT. This sequence encodes CASSPRDRDNSPLHF. The full variable domain, with the rest looked up from reference TRBV18 and TRBJ1-6, is NAGVMQNPRHLVRRRGQEARLRCSPMKGHSHVYWYRQLPEEGLKFMVYLQKENIIDESGMPKERFSAEFPKEGPSILRIQQVVRGDSAAYFCASSPRDRDNSPLHFGNGTRLTVT.

As DNA, the CDR3 is TGTGCCAGCAGTGAATACGACAGTCGGCAGCCCCAGCATTTT. Translation: CASSEYDSRQPQHF. The chain employs TRBV25-1 and TRBJ1-5, with D possibly TRBD1 on 5 matching bases. The germline V gene encodes CDR1 MGHDK and CDR2 SYGVNS. Trimming removed 0 bases from V and 7 bases from J, with 10 bases in between. The CDR3 covers 14 residues.

The V gene is TRBV4-1, the J gene TRBJ2-3; 9 nucleotides align to TRBD2. Per germline, CDR1 MGHRA and CDR2 YSYEKL. J gave up 3 bases and V 3 bases, and 4 bases lay outside the gene matches. CDR3 size: 15 residues. The CDR3 nucleotides read TGCGCCAGCAGCCAGCTCGGACTAGCGACAGATACGCAGTATTTT. Its translation is CASSQLGLATDTQYF.

The rearrangement joins TRBV28 to TRBJ1-4; 7 nucleotides align to TRBD1. The CDR3 contains 15 residues. Germline CDR1 and CDR2: MDHEN and SYDVKM. The junction had 10 bases not matched to a gene; V was cut back by 7 bases and J by 5 bases. This chain's CDR3 is CASTGQEGLNEKLFF. The DNA of the CDR3 is TGTGCCAGCACCGGACAGGAGGGGTTAAATGAAAAACTGTTTTTT.

The CDR3 bases are TGTGCCAGCAGCTTGTTTTCGACAGGGGTTCAGCCCCAGCATTTT. This sequence encodes CASSLFSTGVQPQHF. The chain employs TRBV5-6 and TRBJ1-5; 8 bases match TRBD1. Germline loops: CDR1 SGHDT, CDR2 YYEEEE. J lost 6 bases, V lost 1 base, and 6 bases had no gene match. CDR3 length: 15 residues.

J is TRBJ2-5 and V is TRBV5-6; 14 bases are shared with TRBD2. The CDR3 contains 14 residues. The J segment lost 4 bases and the V segment lost 4 bases, leaving 0 bases of the junction unmatched. CDR1 and CDR2 from the germline V gene are SGHDT and YYEEEE. Here the CDR3 reads CASSGTSGGETQYF. The CDR3 region has the DNA TGTGCCAGCAGCGGGACTAGCGGGGGAGAGACCCAGTACTTC.

This chain connects TRBV5-1 to TRBJ2-3, with D possibly matching TRBD2 (7 bases). The germline gives CDR1 SGHRS, CDR2 YFSETQ. Trimming left V 1 base short and J 5 bases short, with 14 bases between. The CDR3 is made up of 15 amino acids. The CDR3 reads CASSLIEGGGDTQYF. The CDR3 bases are TGCGCCAGCAGCTTGATCGAGGGGGGGGGAGATACGCAGTATTTT.

This chain joins TRBV2 and TRBJ2-7; tentative D call: TRBD2 (6 bases). Per germline, CDR1 SNHLY and CDR2 FYNNEI. The CDR3 is 12 residues long. Trimming took 5 bases from V and 6 from J, leaving 11 bases between them. CDR3 region: CASSYNGGEQYV. CDR3 DNA sequence: TGTGCCAGCAGTTATAACGGGGGCGAGCAGTACGTC.

This chain uses TRBV5-1 with TRBJ1-2; D remains ambiguous. The V end was cut by 0 bases, the J end by 4 bases, with 10 bases between. Per germline, CDR1 SGHRS and CDR2 YFSETQ. The CDR3 totals 14 residues. The CDR3 DNA is TGCGCCAGCAGCTTGGGGGTGTTCGGCTATGGCTACACCTTC. This encodes CASSLGVFGYGYTF. Filled out from reference TRBV5-1 and TRBJ1-2, the complete variable domain reads KAGVTQTPRYLIKTRGQQVTLSCSPISGHRSVSWYQQTPGQGLQFLFEYFSETQRNKGNFPGRFSGRQFSNSRSEMNVSTLELGDSALYLCASSLGVFGYGYTFGSGTRLTVV.

This clone is labeled as medium-sized. The V and J genes are TRBV6-6 and TRBJ1-1, with D unresolved. The CDR3 covers 12 residues. The V and J ends lost 6 bases and 0 bases respectively, with 5 bases between them. The germline gives CDR1 MNHNY, CDR2 SVGAGI (reference sequence). The CDR3 DNA sequence: TGTGCCAGCAGGGGAATGAACACTGAAGCTTTCTTT. This codes for CASRGMNTEAFF.

The V call is TRBV24-1, the J call TRBJ1-2, with D perhaps matching TRBD1 (5 bases). V lost 4 bases, J lost 8 bases, and 16 bases lay in between. CDR3 size: 14 residues. Germline V gene sequence: CDR1 KGHDR, CDR2 SFDVKD. In DNA form, the CDR3 reads TGTGCCACCAGTGACCCTTGGGACTCGGGGGGCTACACCTTC. Its protein product is CATSDPWDSGGYTF.

The chain combines TRBV28 with TRBJ2-7, with a weak D call TRBD1 (6 bases). The V and J ends lost 6 bases and 1 base respectively, with 16 bases between them. Germline V gives CDR1 MDHEN, CDR2 SYDVKM. The CDR3 covers 15 residues. CDR3 DNA: TGTGCCAGCAGAGCTGACAGGAGAGGGTCCTACGAGCAGTACGTC. Its protein product is CASRADRRGSYEQYV.

The chain links TRBV7-2 to TRBJ2-2; TRBD1 matches at 12 bases. V lost 4 bases to trimming and J lost 6 bases; unmatched junction nucleotides: 6. CDR1 is SGHTA and CDR2 is FQGNSA in the germline V gene. The CDR3 runs 16 residues. The CDR3 region is CASSSWDRGLSGELFF. CDR3 coding DNA: TGTGCCAGCAGCTCCTGGGACAGGGGGCTTTCCGGGGAGCTGTTTTTT.

The chain recombines TRBV30 with TRBJ1-2; D is possibly TRBD1 (5 bases). In germline, CDR1 is GTSNPN, CDR2 SVGIG (reference sequence). V lost 2 bases, J lost 2 bases, and 6 bases lay in between. The CDR3 totals 12 residues. The CDR3 coding sequence is TGTGCCTGGAGTCGACAGAACTATGGCTACACCTTC. It codes for CAWSRQNYGYTF.

The rearrangement uses TRBV10-3 and TRBJ2-1, with TRBD2 identical over 16 bases. The V gene end was trimmed by 8 bases and the J gene end by 9 bases; junction bases not matched to a gene: 7. Germline loops: CDR1 ENHRY, CDR2 SYGVKD. The CDR3 has 15 amino acids. The CDR3 is CAIGGTSGGGREQFF. The CDR3 bases are TGTGCCATCGGCGGGACTAGCGGGGGGGGGCGTGAGCAGTTCTTC.

The rearrangement joins TRBV4-1 to TRBJ1-1; 10 bases are a match to TRBD1. The CDR3 is 16 amino acids. Germline lookup yields CDR1 MGHRA and CDR2 YSYEKL. The junction had 9 bases not matched to a gene; V was cut back by 4 bases and J by 4 bases. CDR3 region: CASSPRNWDRGTEAFF. CDR3 coding DNA: TGCGCCAGCAGCCCGCGGAATTGGGACAGGGGCACTGAAGCTTTCTTT.

This rearrangement joins TRBV24-1 to TRBJ2-1; D uncertain. The CDR3 length is 16 residues. CDR1 and CDR2 (germline): KGHDR, SFDVKD. V was clipped by 4 bases and J by 0 bases, with 12 bases between them. The CDR3 nucleotides are TGTGCCACCAGTGACCAGGATGGTTCCTCCTACAATGAGCAGTTCTTC. Translating it yields CATSDQDGSSYNEQFF.

The chain couples TRBV18 to TRBJ2-7, with a tentative D call TRBD2 (5 bases). Trimming cost V 3 bases and J 1 base, with 10 bases left between them. In germline, CDR1 is KGHSH, CDR2 LQKENI. CDR3 length equals 14 residues. CDR3 region: CASSPGLVSYEQYV. The CDR3 nucleotides read TGTGCCAGCTCACCCGGACTGGTGTCCTACGAGCAGTACGTC.

This clone has a single count. The rearrangement joins TRBV7-2 to TRBJ2-4, with 9 bases identical to TRBD2. Germline assignment: CDR1 SGHTA and CDR2 FQGNSA. With V trimmed by 3 bases and J by 7 bases, 1 base remained unmatched. The CDR3 is 13 residues long. The CDR3: CASSLLAGNIQYF. In DNA form, the CDR3 reads TGTGCCAGCAGCTTGCTAGCGGGGAACATTCAGTACTTC. The full variable domain, rest sourced from reference TRBV7-2 and TRBJ2-4, is GAGVSQSPSNKVTEKGKDVELRCDPISGHTALYWYRQSLGQGLEFLIYFQGNSAPDKSGLPSDRFSAERTGGSVSTLTIQRTQQEDSAVYLCASSLLAGNIQYFGAGTRLSVL.

The chain links TRBV21-1 to TRBJ2-2; TRBD2 is taken as the D call from the table, unchecked against the DNA. TRBV21-1 is shown as a pseudogene. The CDR3 length is 17 residues. This CDR3 is CASSKMVQRGGTGELFF. In DNA form, the CDR3 reads TGTGCCAGCAGCAAAATGGTACAGCGGGGGGGCACCGGGGAGCTGTTTTTT.

The rearrangement links TRBV19 to TRBJ1-1; D perhaps matches TRBD1 (6 bases). The CDR3 runs 16 residues. Germline CDR1 and CDR2: LNHDA and SQIVND (reference sequence). V dropped 5 bases and J dropped 2 bases, with 18 bases sitting between them. CDR3 coding DNA: TGTGCCAGTAGTTCAAGGCCGGGGGCAAAAAACACTGAAGCTTTCTTT. This codes for CASSSRPGAKNTEAFF. The whole variable domain, filled in from reference TRBV19 and TRBJ1-1, reads DGGITQSPKYLFRKEGQNVTLSCEQNLNHDAMYWYRQDPGQGLRLIYYSQIVNDFQKGDIAEGYSVSREKKESFPLTVTSAQKNPTAFYLCASSSRPGAKNTEAFFGQGTRLTVV.

The chain joins TRBV7-6 to TRBJ2-3; 7 bases align to TRBD2. The ends lost 1 base at V and 8 bases at J; junction bases unmatched: 12. This CDR3 comprises 16 residues. Germline loops: CDR1 SGHVS, CDR2 FNYEAQ. CDR3 protein: CASSLVSSGLVGTQYF. CDR3 in DNA: TGTGCCAGCAGCTTAGTGTCTAGCGGCCTAGTTGGTACGCAGTATTTT.

This clone was seen a handful of times. J is TRBJ1-1 and V is TRBV5-6; weak D call: TRBD1 (6 bases). V gave up 5 bases and J gave up 1 base, with 18 bases separating them. This CDR3 comprises 16 residues. The germline CDR1 and CDR2 sequences are SGHDT and YYEEEE. The CDR3 bases are TGTGCCAGCAGGAAATTACCCGGGACACGGAACACTGAAGCTTTCTTT. This sequence encodes CASRKLPGTRNTEAFF.

This clone was observed once. V is TRBV7-2 and J is TRBJ2-7; D unclear. Trimming removed 5 bases from V and 3 bases from J, with 11 bases in between. This CDR3 region has 13 residues. Germline loops: CDR1 SGHTA, CDR2 FQGNSA. The CDR3 coding sequence is TGTGCCAGCAGCCCCCAACGCCACTACGAGCAGTACGTC. This translates into CASSPQRHYEQYV.

The chain joins TRBV6-4 to TRBJ1-3, with D unresolved. This CDR3 is 14 amino acids long. V shed 7 bases and J shed 3 bases, with 13 bases lying between them. Germline-derived CDR1 and CDR2 are MRHNA and SNTAGT. DNA of the CDR3: TGTGCCAGCACCCCAGAAAGAGGTGGAAACACCATATATTTT. Amino acids: CASTPERGGNTIYF.